This TCR beta chain was captured by sequencing in a study of CD8+ T cells in alopecia areata. Study observations and caveats: TCR sharing across patients was less clear than in mice, possibly HLA-related. On tofacitinib, scalp clonality and expanded CD8+ clones among top 100 fell significantly.

Treatment: oral pan-JAK inhibitor, 5-10 mg twice daily. Following extraction, RNA underwent reverse transcription to cDNA, which served as the sequencing template. Generated by immunoSEQ multiplex PCR, the TCRdb table keeps only in-frame clones and is missing some. Among 190,000 or so clones listed, 58% were seen once. V lost 5 bases to trimming and J lost 5 bases, with 6 bases between them. The CDR3 has 11 amino acids. Germline CDR1 and CDR2: LNHDA and SQIVND (reference sequence). Points on this clone: Its antigen is still unknown.

This sequence was found in a human donor with alopecia areata. The genes are TRBV19 and TRBJ2-5; D gene unclear. The sample consisted of CD4+ T cells sorted from blood, taken at week 24, from a patient treated with tofacitinib. The CDR3 region is CASSFDETQYF. The DNA for the CDR3 is TGTGCCAGTAGTTTCGACGAGACCCAGTACTTC. The entire variable domain, with the rest obtained from reference TRBV19 and TRBJ2-5, is as follows: DGGITQSPKYLFRKEGQNVTLSCEQNLNHDAMYWYRQDPGQGLRLIYYSQIVNDFQKGDIAEGYSVSREKKESFPLTVTSAQKNPTAFYLCASSFDETQYFGPGTRLLVL.